These T cell receptor beta chains were read from a single sample in a study of CD8+ T cells in alopecia areata. The method was immunoSEQ multiplex PCR; TCRdb's version includes in-frame clones alone and lacks a portion of them. The profile shows some 120,000 clones, roughly 55% of them singletons. The starting material was CD8+ T cells sorted from blood, obtained at week 24, from a patient treated with tofacitinib. The receptor source for this set is a human donor with alopecia areata. Each CDR3 is given with its conserved first and last residue. Fields, in order: V gene, D gene, CDR3 protein. The D gene is left open where the match is weak.

TRBV13,NA,CASSPEAGEETQYF
TRBV4-1,NA,CASSQDLGTREQYF
TRBV7-8,NA,CASEVGESNQPQHF
TRBV7-9,NA,CASSQTHNKAEAFF
TRBV27,TRBD2,CASSPQPGGGISYEQYF
TRBV5-1,NA,CASSFGLEQFF
TRBV4-2,TRBD1,CASSQSGQGDQPQHF
TRBV14,TRBD1,CASKGQGNYGYTF
TRBV2,NA,CASPEWGLYTEAFF
TRBV6-5,NA,CASSSSLGAAYEQYF
TRBV5-1,NA,CASSKGSYEKLFF
TRBV6-1,TRBD1,CASSEAPGGNNSPLHF
TRBV29-1,NA,CSVEDRTGPTFSGANVLTF
TRBV7-2,NA,CASSPHRDSYEQYF
TRBV6-5,NA,CASSSRGPETQYF
TRBV27,NA,CASSLVGYNQPQHF
TRBV5-4,NA,CASSLTGTNTEAFF
TRBV27,TRBD1,CASSQGQGLTQPQHF
TRBV10-3,TRBD1,CAISEPGQGTYEQYF
TRBV6-5,NA,CASSYGEAANTEAFF
TRBV29-1,TRBD1,CSVEDPGQVYGYTF
TRBV29-1,NA,CSGRDRSYGYTF
TRBV30,TRBD1,CAFNRGGDGYTF
TRBV27,NA,CASSLYTNTEAFF
TRBV2,NA,CASSTLNTGELFF
TRBV6-4,TRBD1,CASSPGQGGDSPLHF
TRBV13,TRBD2,CASSYLAGAGTDTQYF
TRBV4-1,NA,CASSQVYRRDGYTF
TRBV6-1,TRBD2,CASSEASGGAGELFF
TRBV7-9,NA,CASSLGYSYEQYF
TRBV6-1,NA,CASSEMGGTAQETQYF